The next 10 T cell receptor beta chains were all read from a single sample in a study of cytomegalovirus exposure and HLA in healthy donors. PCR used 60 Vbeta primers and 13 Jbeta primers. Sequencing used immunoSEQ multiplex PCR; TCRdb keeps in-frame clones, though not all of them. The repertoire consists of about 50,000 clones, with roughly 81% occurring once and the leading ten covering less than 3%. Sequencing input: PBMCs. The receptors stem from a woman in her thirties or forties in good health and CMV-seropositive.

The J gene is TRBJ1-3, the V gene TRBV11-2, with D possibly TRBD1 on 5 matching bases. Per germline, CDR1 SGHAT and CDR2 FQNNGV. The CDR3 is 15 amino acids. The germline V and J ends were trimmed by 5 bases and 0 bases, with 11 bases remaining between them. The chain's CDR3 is CASSPRGLSGNTIYF. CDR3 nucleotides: TGTGCCAGCAGCCCGCGGGGCCTCTCTGGAAACACCATATATTTT.

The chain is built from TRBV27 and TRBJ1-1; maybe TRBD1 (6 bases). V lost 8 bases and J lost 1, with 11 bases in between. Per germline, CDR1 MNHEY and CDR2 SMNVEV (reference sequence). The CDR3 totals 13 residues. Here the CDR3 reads CASSAGANTEAFF. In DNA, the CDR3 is TGTGCCAGCTCCGCAGGGGCGAACACTGAAGCTTTCTTT.

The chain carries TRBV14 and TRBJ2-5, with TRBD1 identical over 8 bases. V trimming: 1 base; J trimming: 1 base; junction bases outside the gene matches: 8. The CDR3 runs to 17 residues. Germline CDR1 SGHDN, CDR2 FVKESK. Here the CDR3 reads CASSQGTGSMSQETQYF. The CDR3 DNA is TGTGCCAGCAGCCAAGGGACAGGGTCCATGTCCCAAGAGACCCAGTACTTC.

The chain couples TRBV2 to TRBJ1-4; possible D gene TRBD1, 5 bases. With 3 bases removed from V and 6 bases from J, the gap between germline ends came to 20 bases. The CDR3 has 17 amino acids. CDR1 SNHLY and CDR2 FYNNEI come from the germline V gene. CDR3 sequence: CASSDIGWEGAHEKLFF. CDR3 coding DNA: TGTGCCAGCAGTGACATAGGGTGGGAAGGGGCCCATGAAAAACTGTTTTTT.

CDR3 in amino acids: CASSLGTGSDTQYF. The CDR3 DNA reads as TGTGCCAGCAGCTTGGGGACTGGAAGCGATACGCAGTATTTT. The V gene is TRBV5-4, the J gene TRBJ2-3; the D gene is possibly TRBD2 (5 bases). Deletions cut 0 bases from V and 6 bases from J, with 11 bases between. The CDR3 contains 14 residues. Germline values: CDR1 SGHNT, CDR2 YYREEE (reference sequence).

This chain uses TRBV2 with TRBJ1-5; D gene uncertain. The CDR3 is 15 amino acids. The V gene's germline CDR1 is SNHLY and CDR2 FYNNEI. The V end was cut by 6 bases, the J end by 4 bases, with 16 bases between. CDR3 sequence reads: CASRKGGQSNQPQHF. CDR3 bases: TGTGCCAGCAGAAAGGGAGGGCAGAGTAATCAGCCCCAGCATTTT.

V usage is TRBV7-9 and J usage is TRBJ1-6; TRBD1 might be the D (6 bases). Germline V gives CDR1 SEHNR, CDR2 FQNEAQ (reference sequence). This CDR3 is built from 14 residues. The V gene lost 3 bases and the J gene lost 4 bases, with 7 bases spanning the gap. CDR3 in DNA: TGTGCCAGCAGCTTTGGACAGTATAATTCACCCCTCCACTTT. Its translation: CASSFGQYNSPLHF. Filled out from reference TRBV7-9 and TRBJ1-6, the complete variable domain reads DTGVSQNPRHKITKRGQNVTFRCDPISEHNRLYWYRQTLGQGPEFLTYFQNEAQLEKSRLLSDRFSAERPKGSFSTLEIQRTEQGDSAMYLCASSFGQYNSPLHFGNGTRLTVT.

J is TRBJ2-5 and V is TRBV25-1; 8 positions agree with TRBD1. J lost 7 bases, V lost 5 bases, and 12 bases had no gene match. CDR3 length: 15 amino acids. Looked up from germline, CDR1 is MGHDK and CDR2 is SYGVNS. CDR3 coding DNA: TGTGCCAGCAGTAGACCCGGGACAGGTTCCGGGACCCAGTACTTC. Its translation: CASSRPGTGSGTQYF.

As DNA, the CDR3 is TGTGCCAGCAGTTCCGGGACAGTTAATGAAAAACTGTTTTTT. Protein: CASSSGTVNEKLFF. The chain recombines TRBV5-6 with TRBJ1-4; 7 nucleotides agree with TRBD1. CDR1 SGHDT and CDR2 YYEEEE come from the germline V gene. J was trimmed by 4 bases and V by 5 bases; bases with no gene match: 5. The CDR3 spans 14 residues. Together with reference TRBV5-6 and TRBJ1-4, the CDR3 gives the full variable domain: DAGVTQSPTHLIKTRGQQVTLRCSPKSGHDTVSWYQQALGQGPQFIFQYYEEEERQRGNFPDRFSGHQFPNYSSELNVNALLLGDSALYLCASSSGTVNEKLFFGSGTQLSVL.

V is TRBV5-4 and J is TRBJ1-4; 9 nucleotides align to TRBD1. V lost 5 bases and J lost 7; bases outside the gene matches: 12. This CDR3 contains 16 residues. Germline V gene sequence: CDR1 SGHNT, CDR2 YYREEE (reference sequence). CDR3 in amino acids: CASRGGLDRGLEKLFF. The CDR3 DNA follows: TGTGCCAGCAGGGGGGGTCTGGACAGGGGTCTTGAAAAACTGTTTTTT.